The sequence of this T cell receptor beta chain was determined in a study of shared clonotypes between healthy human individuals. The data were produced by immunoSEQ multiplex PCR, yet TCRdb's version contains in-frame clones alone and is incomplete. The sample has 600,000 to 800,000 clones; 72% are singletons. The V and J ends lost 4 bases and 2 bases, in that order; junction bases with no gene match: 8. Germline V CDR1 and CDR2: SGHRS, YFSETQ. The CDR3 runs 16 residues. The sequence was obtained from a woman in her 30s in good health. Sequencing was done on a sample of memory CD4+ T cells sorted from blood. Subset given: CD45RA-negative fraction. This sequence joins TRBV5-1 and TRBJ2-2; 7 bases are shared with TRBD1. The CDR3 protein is CASSETGTANTGELFF. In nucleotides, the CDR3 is TGCGCCAGCAGCGAAACCGGGACAGCTAACACCGGGGAGCTGTTTTTT.